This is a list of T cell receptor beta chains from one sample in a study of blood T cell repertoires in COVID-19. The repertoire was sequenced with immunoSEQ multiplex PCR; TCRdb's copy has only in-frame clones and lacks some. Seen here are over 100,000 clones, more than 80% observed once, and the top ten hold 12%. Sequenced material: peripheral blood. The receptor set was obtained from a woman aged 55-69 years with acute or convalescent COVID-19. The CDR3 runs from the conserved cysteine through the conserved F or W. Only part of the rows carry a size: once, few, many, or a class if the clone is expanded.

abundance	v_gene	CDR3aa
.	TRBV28	CGVFGRGEQYF
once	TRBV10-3	CAIRQGTGSSYNSPLHF
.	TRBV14	CASSQGGQLDYTF
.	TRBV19	CASTPGLGQPQHF
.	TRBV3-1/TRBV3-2	CASSRLGRGGTEAFF
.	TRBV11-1	CASSAGGPGTQYF
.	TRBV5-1	CASSLTSSSGNTIYF
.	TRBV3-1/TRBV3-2	CASSQDWVLGGDGEKLFF
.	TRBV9	CASSPLGSNTEAFF
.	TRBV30	CAWSGWGDNEKLFF
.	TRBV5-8	CASSYLGQLFNYGYTF
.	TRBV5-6	CASSFGWGQENSPLHF
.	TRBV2	CASSYLTESAAYNSPLHF
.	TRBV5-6	CASSSGVRYSPLHF
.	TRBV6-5	CASSTTGEASGYTF
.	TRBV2	CASSSGRGGQPQHF
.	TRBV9	CASSAGQGGTGELFF
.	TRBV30	CAWRILGYEQYF
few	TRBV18	CASSPRQGYGYTF
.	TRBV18	CASSPGQGDYGYTF
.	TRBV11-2	CASSSIQGPLSRYTF
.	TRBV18	CASSPPRRGTDTQYF
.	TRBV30	CAWDLGTASVSGELFF
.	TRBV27	CANPEPQPQHF
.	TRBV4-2	CASSRGQGINEQFF
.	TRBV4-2	CASSQEDSSASYNEQFF
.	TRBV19	CASKDTADTEAFF
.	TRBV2	CASLQGANTEAFF
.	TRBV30	CAWTENYSPLHF
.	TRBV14	CASSLTGYWTQYF
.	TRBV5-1	CASSPGGGTYTDTQYF